The 23 T cell receptor beta chains given below trace back to one sample, sequenced in a study of cytomegalovirus exposure and HLA in healthy donors. PCR involved 60 Vbeta and 13 Jbeta primers. The protocol was immunoSEQ multiplex PCR, while the TCRdb copy is restricted to in-frame clones and leaves out a portion. The sample yields approximately 190,000 clones, 70% to 80% seen once. The sample taken for sequencing was PBMCs. These receptors were collected from a woman aged 25 to 39 in good health and CMV-seropositive.

CDR3 bases: TGTGCCAGCTCACCAGGTACAGGGGTACGCCCGAGCACTGAAGCTTTCTTT. This translates into CASSPGTGVRPSTEAFF. V gene TRBV18 combines with J gene TRBJ1-1; 7 bases are a match to TRBD1. In germline, CDR1 is KGHSH, CDR2 LQKENI. V lost 2 bases to trimming and J lost 4 bases; unmatched junction nucleotides: 13. There are 17 residues in the CDR3.

The chain has TRBV25-1 and TRBJ2-5, with 7 bases aligning to TRBD1. After removal of 4 bases from V and 4 bases from J, the junction contained 12 bases not matched to a gene. The CDR3 has 16 amino acids. Germline CDR1 and CDR2: MGHDK and SYGVNS. Here the CDR3 reads CASSAAWDSRAETQYF. The CDR3 DNA is TGTGCCAGCAGTGCCGCCTGGGACAGCAGGGCAGAGACCCAGTACTTC.

The chain couples TRBV6-4 to TRBJ2-1; D may be TRBD2 (6 bases). V was pared by 6 bases and J by 5 bases, with 11 bases between. The CDR3 runs to 13 residues. Germline V gene sequence: CDR1 MRHNA, CDR2 SNTAGT. Here the CDR3 reads CASRGTGDNEQFF. As DNA, the CDR3 is TGTGCCAGCAGGGGGACTGGGGACAATGAGCAGTTCTTC.

The rearrangement uses TRBV5-6 and TRBJ2-7; 11 bases map to TRBD2. CDR3 length: 17 amino acids. The germline CDR1 and CDR2 sequences are SGHDT and YYEEEE. V gave up 1 base and J gave up 4 bases; unmatched junction bases: 10. The CDR3 sequence: CASSLSLAGGPVYEQYF. DNA of the CDR3: TGTGCCAGCAGCTTGTCGTTAGCGGGAGGGCCTGTTTACGAGCAGTACTTC.

In this sample, this clone turned up a few times. CDR3 coding DNA: TGTGCCAGCAGTTGGGGCGGGAACACCGGGGAGCTGTTTTTT. Its translation: CASSWGGNTGELFF. The rearrangement links TRBV6-6 to TRBJ2-2, with a possible D match to TRBD1 (5 bases). V dropped 4 bases and J dropped 1 base, with 7 bases sitting between them. The germline gives CDR1 MNHNY, CDR2 SVGAGI (reference sequence). This CDR3 region has 14 residues.

This rearrangement joins TRBV7-2 to TRBJ2-1; the D gene is possibly TRBD2 (6 bases). Per germline, CDR1 SGHTA and CDR2 FQGNSA. Deletions cut 5 bases from V and 5 bases from J, with 10 bases between. The CDR3 spans 13 residues. CDR3 nucleotide sequence: TGTGCCAGCAGCCGGGGACTGCACAATGAGCAGTTCTTC. As protein: CASSRGLHNEQFF.

The genes are TRBV30 and TRBJ2-2; D remains ambiguous. The germline V gene encodes CDR1 GTSNPN and CDR2 SVGIG (reference sequence). This CDR3 spans 16 amino acids. V dropped 1 base and J dropped 0 bases, with 12 bases sitting between them. The CDR3 sequence is CAWSGLVIANTGELFF. CDR3 nucleotide sequence: TGTGCCTGGAGTGGGCTAGTCATCGCGAACACCGGGGAGCTGTTTTTT.

CDR3 sequence: CASSYGGVNYGYTF. In DNA, the CDR3 is TGTGCCAGCAGTTACGGGGGCGTAAACTATGGCTACACCTTC. The chain links TRBV6-5 to TRBJ1-2, with D possibly being TRBD1 (6 bases). Per the germline V gene, CDR1 is MNHEY and CDR2 is SVGAGI. V gave up 2 bases and J gave up 2 bases, with 9 bases separating them. The CDR3 covers 14 residues.

This chain connects TRBV6-5 to TRBJ1-2, with 7 bases aligning to TRBD1. This CDR3 is built from 14 residues. Germline V gene sequence: CDR1 MNHEY, CDR2 SVGAGI. With 10 bases clipped from V and 4 bases from J, the junction kept 12 bases outside the gene matches. The CDR3 spells CATRSGTVIYGYTF. The CDR3 nucleotides read TGTGCCACCCGGTCCGGGACAGTCATCTATGGCTACACCTTC.

There are a few counts of this clone. The chain has TRBV5-1 and TRBJ2-5; no firm D call. The CDR3 spans 14 residues. CDR1 is SGHRS and CDR2 is YFSETQ in the germline V gene. Trimming left V 4 bases short and J 0 bases short, with 10 bases between. The CDR3 is CASSEIENQETQYF. CDR3 nucleotide sequence: TGCGCCAGCAGCGAAATCGAGAACCAAGAGACCCAGTACTTC.

The chain is built from TRBV5-4 and TRBJ2-1, with 8 bases identical to TRBD2. V shed 0 bases, J shed 6 bases, and the junction held 5 bases outside the gene matches. The CDR3 has 15 amino acids. Looked up from germline, CDR1 is SGHNT and CDR2 is YYREEE (reference sequence). The CDR3 is CASSLVGRAGNEQFF. CDR3 coding DNA: TGTGCCAGCAGCTTGGTCGGGAGGGCGGGCAATGAGCAGTTCTTC. The whole variable domain, remainder taken from reference TRBV5-4 and TRBJ2-1, is ETGVTQSPTHLIKTRGQQVTLRCSSQSGHNTVSWYQQALGQGPQFIFQYYREEENGRGNFPPRFSGLQFPNYSSELNVNALELDDSALYLCASSLVGRAGNEQFFGPGTRLTVL.

V and J are TRBV7-8 and TRBJ1-5; the D gene is possibly TRBD1 (5 bases). The CDR3 runs 16 residues. V dropped 5 bases and J dropped 1 base, with 15 bases sitting between them. Germline V gene lookup returns CDR1 SGHVS and CDR2 FQNEAQ. The CDR3 protein is CASSPTRVLSNQPQHF. The CDR3 region has the DNA TGTGCCAGCAGCCCGACCAGGGTTCTAAGCAATCAGCCCCAGCATTTT.

The chain recombines TRBV4-2 with TRBJ2-2; a weak D match, TRBD2 (6 bases). Germline V CDR1 and CDR2: LGHNA, YNFKEQ. This CDR3 region has 13 residues. Trimming removed 3 bases from V and 5 bases from J, with 7 bases in between. In DNA, the CDR3 is TGTGCCAGCAGCCAGCTAGCGACCGGGGAGCTGTTTTTT. Translation: CASSQLATGELFF.

This clone appeared a few times. V usage is TRBV30 and J usage is TRBJ1-1; 7 bases match TRBD1. V shed 5 bases, J shed 3 bases, and the junction held 9 bases outside the gene matches. This CDR3 is built from 14 residues. Germline V gene data show CDR1 as GTSNPN and CDR2 as SVGIG (reference sequence). As DNA, the CDR3 is TGTGCCTGGGGCACAGGGGCGTCGGACACTGAAGCTTTCTTT. It is translated as CAWGTGASDTEAFF.

J is TRBJ2-3 and V is TRBV27, with 9 bases fitting TRBD1. The trim removed 1 base at V and 5 bases at J, leaving 4 bases unmatched. The CDR3 contains 15 residues. CDR1 and CDR2 from the germline V gene are MNHEY and SMNVEV (reference sequence). CDR3 protein: CASSLWTGVKDTQYF. The CDR3 DNA reads as TGTGCCAGCAGTTTATGGACAGGGGTAAAAGATACGCAGTATTTT.

The chain carries TRBV15 and TRBJ1-4; D not resolved. The CDR3 is 13 residues long. Germline CDR1 is LNHNV and CDR2 is YYDKDF (reference sequence). V lost 5 bases, J lost 1 base, and 5 bases lay in between. The chain's CDR3 is CATSAGTNEKLFF. The CDR3 coding sequence is TGTGCCACCAGCGCCGGAACTAATGAAAAACTGTTTTTT.

The chain links TRBV19 to TRBJ1-5; 12 bases map to TRBD1. The CDR3 contains 13 residues. The J segment lost 7 bases and the V segment lost 7 bases, leaving 2 bases of the junction unmatched. Germline-derived CDR1 and CDR2 are LNHDA and SQIVND (reference sequence). The CDR3: CASKGTGGQPQHF. The DNA for the CDR3 is TGTGCCAGTAAAGGGACAGGGGGCCAGCCCCAGCATTTT. The variable domain in full, completed from reference TRBV19 and TRBJ1-5, reads DGGITQSPKYLFRKEGQNVTLSCEQNLNHDAMYWYRQDPGQGLRLIYYSQIVNDFQKGDIAEGYSVSREKKESFPLTVTSAQKNPTAFYLCASKGTGGQPQHFGDGTRLSIL.

This clone has a handful of counts. The V call is TRBV28, the J call TRBJ1-4; D is perhaps TRBD1 (5 bases). CDR1 is MDHEN and CDR2 is SYDVKM in the germline V gene. The CDR3 is 15 residues long. Trimming stripped 2 bases from V and 4 bases from J, with 11 bases between. CDR3 DNA sequence: TGTGCCAGCAGTTTAGGGGGGGTTGGTAATGAAAAACTGTTTTTT. Its translation: CASSLGGVGNEKLFF. Looking up the rest from reference TRBV28 and TRBJ1-4 gives the full variable domain: DVKVTQSSRYLVKRTGEKVFLECVQDMDHENMFWYRQDPGLGLRLIYFSYDVKMKEKGDIPEGYSVSREKKERFSLILESASTNQTSMYLCASSLGGVGNEKLFFGSGTQLSVL.

This clone was seen more than once but under ten times. CDR3 in DNA: TGTGCCAGCAGGAACTATCTTGACGGGGGGACCACAGATACGCAGTATTTT. As protein: CASRNYLDGGTTDTQYF. This chain joins TRBV27 and TRBJ2-3, with 7 bases identical to TRBD2. CDR3 length: 17 amino acids. The germline CDR1 and CDR2 sequences are MNHEY and SMNVEV (reference sequence). V lost 6 bases, J lost 2 bases, and 14 bases stayed unmatched.

This rearrangement joins TRBV7-8 to TRBJ2-7; TRBD1 matches at 8 bases. The CDR3 is 15 amino acids. The ends lost 1 base at V and 2 bases at J; junction bases unmatched: 4. CDR1 and CDR2 (germline): SGHVS, FQNEAQ. CDR3 coding DNA: TGTGCCAGCAGCTTAGGAAGGACAGGGCCCTACGAGCAGTACTTC. Amino acids: CASSLGRTGPYEQYF.

The CDR3 DNA reads as TGTGCCAGCAGTCTCCCAGGGACAGGGACTAATGAAAAACTGTTTTTT. It translates to CASSLPGTGTNEKLFF. The V and J genes are TRBV28 and TRBJ1-4, with 9 bases identical to TRBD1. Germline-derived CDR1 and CDR2 are MDHEN and SYDVKM. V dropped 5 bases and J dropped 2; count of bases not matched to a gene: 6. There are 16 residues in the CDR3.

This clone was found a few times. The J gene is TRBJ1-1, the V gene TRBV4-2, with 7 positions matching TRBD1. Per germline, CDR1 LGHNA and CDR2 YNFKEQ. The CDR3 has 15 residues. J was trimmed by 3 bases and V by 1 base; bases with no gene match: 5. Written as DNA, the CDR3 is TGTGCCAGCAGCCAAGCACATACAGGGGACACTGAAGCTTTCTTT. Protein sequence: CASSQAHTGDTEAFF.

This clone was detected only a few times. The chain joins TRBV2 to TRBJ2-7, with 7 bases fitting TRBD1. The CDR3 extends over 14 amino acids. CDR1 is SNHLY and CDR2 is FYNNEI in the germline V gene. V lost 1 base, J lost 5 bases, and 5 bases stayed unmatched. CDR3 region: CASSEDGQVDEQYF. Written as DNA, the CDR3 is TGTGCCAGCAGTGAAGATGGACAGGTCGACGAGCAGTACTTC.